This TCR beta chain was identified during a study of blood T cell repertoires in COVID-19. About the research overall: T cells, B-cell-depleted T cells, or PBMCs provided the cDNA or gDNA that served as material.

The authors' processing: Quantification of nucleated cells was approximated via reference gene primer amplification. Clones were sequenced by immunoSEQ multiplex PCR, and TCRdb holds only the in-frame ones, with some missing. The DNA gave D and trimming, while V, J and clone size come from that table. This sample has some 300,000 clones, with nearly 90% found just once. Trimming took 6 bases from V and 6 from J; bases not matched to a gene: 11. CDR1 is KGHSH and CDR2 is LQKENI in the germline V gene. This CDR3 contains 16 residues. Cohort assignment relied on participant-reported clinical history. It was within 2 weeks before study entry that exposed participants met a COVID-19 case. A few counts support this clone.

The specimen sequenced was PBMCs or T cells enriched from blood (not recorded which). The sequence was obtained from a woman in her forties or fifties who had been exposed to COVID-19. The V gene is TRBV18, the J gene TRBJ2-2, with TRBD1 identical over 9 bases. CDR3 residues: CASSAAGTGTSGELFF. The CDR3, as DNA: TGTGCCAGCTCCGCGGCCGGGACAGGGACATCCGGGGAGCTGTTTTTT.